These 12 T cell receptor beta chains came from one sample sequenced in a study of T cells after posttransplantation cyclophosphamide. The protocol was immunoSEQ multiplex PCR, while the TCRdb copy is restricted to in-frame clones and leaves out a portion. There are 15,000 to 20,000 clones in the sample, none observed a single time. Treatment was busulfan-fludarabine conditioning, a marrow graft, and cyclophosphamide on days +3 and +4. This specimen consisted of PBMCs, obtained after allogeneic stem cell transplant with posttransplant cyclophosphamide. The receptors were gathered from a female patient in her thirties or forties who received an allogeneic stem cell transplant from a related donor, was CMV-positive, and had no GVHD. Some T cells may trace back to the graft donor.

This clone was picked up many times. This chain links TRBV28 with TRBJ2-7; D uncertain. The CDR3 consists of 13 residues. CDR1 and CDR2 from the germline V gene are MDHEN and SYDVKM. V was pared by 7 bases and J by 2 bases, with 12 bases between. The CDR3 sequence: CASTQTRTYEQYF. The CDR3 DNA is TGTGCCAGCACCCAGACAAGAACCTACGAGCAGTACTTC.

This clone was recorded at least ten times. V and J are TRBV6-6 and TRBJ1-2; TRBD1 matches at 7 bases. The CDR3 spans 13 residues. Losses at the gene ends were 6 bases for V and 7 bases for J; bases not matched to a gene: 8. CDR1 and CDR2 from the germline V gene are MNHNY and SVGAGI (reference sequence). CDR3 loop: CASRVEGAGGYTF. CDR3 DNA: TGTGCCAGCAGGGTGGAGGGGGCAGGTGGCTACACCTTC.

A word on this clone: A much larger clone differs by one base, so this may be a read error. This chain uses TRBV5-6 with TRBJ1-2; D may be TRBD1 (5 bases). This CDR3 comprises 15 residues. Looked up from germline, CDR1 is SGHDT and CDR2 is YYEEEE. The CDR3 spells CASSLGTTINYGHTF. CDR3 DNA: TGTGCCAGCAGCTTGGGGACAACGATCAACTATGGCCACACCTTC.

This clone was detected many times. The chain joins TRBV2 to TRBJ2-5; D not certain. Germline V lookup: CDR1 SNHLY, CDR2 FYNNEI. There are 11 residues in the CDR3. V shed 4 bases and J shed 4 bases, with 4 bases lying between them. For the CDR3, the DNA is TGTGCCAGCAGTGTGAGAGAGACCCAGTACTTC. Translating gives CASSVRETQYF.

This clone occurred many times. This chain uses TRBV19 with TRBJ2-1; 14 bases line up with TRBD2. CDR1 is LNHDA and CDR2 is SQIVND in the germline V gene (reference sequence). Trimming at V came to 5 bases and at J to 9 bases, leaving 12 bases not matched to a gene. The CDR3 has 17 amino acids. The DNA for the CDR3 is TGTGCCAGTAGTCCTAGACTAGCGGGAGGGCTACGGGGTGAGCAGTTCTTC. Translated: CASSPRLAGGLRGEQFF.

This clone was observed at least ten times. This chain uses TRBV6-1 with TRBJ1-5, with a possible D match to TRBD1 (5 bases). V lost 4 bases to trimming and J lost 6 bases, with 19 bases between them. The CDR3 covers 16 residues. Germline lookup yields CDR1 MNHNS and CDR2 SASEGT. The CDR3 reads CASSVRRAQPGQPQHF. The CDR3 nucleotides are TGTGCCAGCAGTGTACGCAGGGCCCAACCGGGTCAGCCCCAGCATTTT.

This clone came up many times. The CDR3 nucleotides read TGTGCCAGCAGTTCGAGGAACACTGAAGCTTTCTTT. This sequence encodes CASSSRNTEAFF. The chain recombines TRBV27 with TRBJ1-1; D unresolved. Trimming took 4 bases from V and 1 from J, leaving 4 bases between them. Germline CDR1 MNHEY, CDR2 SMNVEV (reference sequence). The CDR3 length is 12 residues.

This clone was observed many times. The genes are TRBV7-9 and TRBJ1-5, with a weak D call TRBD1 (5 bases). Germline V gives CDR1 SEHNR, CDR2 FQNEAQ (reference sequence). The length of the CDR3 is 14 residues. V was cut by 5 bases and J by 1 base, with 9 bases left in between. This chain's CDR3 is CASSRGTSNQPQHF. In nucleotides, the CDR3 is TGTGCCAGCAGCCGGGGGACCAGCAATCAGCCCCAGCATTTT.

Many counts were recorded for this clone. This chain connects TRBV7-2 to TRBJ1-5; D is uncertain. Trimming removed 2 bases at V and 4 bases at J, with 9 bases between. This CDR3 has 14 residues. Germline assignment: CDR1 SGHTA and CDR2 FQGNSA. The CDR3 reads CASSLTRQNQPQHF. As DNA, the CDR3 is TGTGCCAGCAGCTTAACCAGGCAGAATCAGCCCCAGCATTTT.

This clone came up many times. The chain combines TRBV4-2 with TRBJ1-3; D is unresolved. Trimming shortened V by 1 base and J by 0 bases, and 13 bases separated the two germline ends. The CDR3 is made up of 17 amino acids. The germline V gene has CDR1 LGHNA and CDR2 YNFKEQ. The CDR3 coding sequence is TGTGCCAGCAGCCAAGCCGAGGGATTTGGCTCTGGAAACACCATATATTTT. Protein: CASSQAEGFGSGNTIYF.

This clone occurred many times. The rearrangement joins TRBV30 to TRBJ2-1; 9 positions match TRBD2. V lost 1 base to trimming and J lost 4 bases; unmatched junction nucleotides: 17. The CDR3 runs 19 residues. CDR1 and CDR2 (germline): GTSNPN, SVGIG (reference sequence). CDR3 loop: CAWSATSSGVHSGYNEQFF. In nucleotides, the CDR3 is TGTGCCTGGAGTGCCACATCTAGCGGGGTACATAGTGGTTACAATGAGCAGTTCTTC.

Many counts were recorded for this clone. The rearrangement joins TRBV6-1 to TRBJ1-5; 9 bases are shared with TRBD1. There are 15 residues in the CDR3. CDR1 and CDR2 (germline): MNHNS, SASEGT. V gave up 2 bases and J gave up 2 bases; unmatched junction bases: 1. The chain's CDR3 is CASSETGGRNQPQHF. CDR3 coding DNA: TGTGCCAGCAGTGAAACAGGGGGCCGCAATCAGCCCCAGCATTTT.